This TCR beta chain was recorded in a study of blood T cells in healthy people across ages. Study-level findings and limits: A roughly linear age-dependent decrease characterized TCR beta diversity per million T cells. With unsorted PBMCs, a conclusive comparison of naive versus antigen-experienced cells was not possible.

A second PCR of roughly 7 to 11 cycles used a sample-barcoded 5' primer and a J-beta primer mix. Via MiXCR, TCRdb re-called the 5' RACE reads, giving one row per CDR3 protein. The sample has more than 650,000 distinct CDR3 sequences, 50% to 65% seen once. Points on this clonotype: Its matching antigen is unknown.

There were healthy Caucasian individuals from Russia, aged roughly 6 to 95, serving as donors. Every sample gave at least 5 micrograms of total RNA when it was extracted. CDR1 and CDR2 (germline): MNHEY, SMNVEV (reference sequence). V was clipped by 6 bases and J by 0 bases, with 6 bases between them. The CDR3 loop spans 12 amino acids. V is TRBV27 and J is TRBJ2-7; no clear D. Sequenced material: blood. This TCR was sampled from a man older than 75 in good health. The CDR3 DNA is TGTGCCAGCAGGACACTCTCCTACGAGCAGTACTTC. Its translation: CASRTLSYEQYF.